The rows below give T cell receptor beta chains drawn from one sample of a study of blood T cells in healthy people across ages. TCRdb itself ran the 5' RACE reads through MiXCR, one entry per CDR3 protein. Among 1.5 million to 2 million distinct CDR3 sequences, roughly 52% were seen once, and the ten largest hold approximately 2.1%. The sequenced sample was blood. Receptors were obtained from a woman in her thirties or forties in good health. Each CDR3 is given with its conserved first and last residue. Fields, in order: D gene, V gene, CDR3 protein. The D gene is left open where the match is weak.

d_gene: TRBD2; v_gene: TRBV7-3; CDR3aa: CASSLMTSGVDEQFF
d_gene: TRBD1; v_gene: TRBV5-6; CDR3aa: CASSLGQGDYTQYF
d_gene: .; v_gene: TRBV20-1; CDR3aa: CSARDVREHTQYF
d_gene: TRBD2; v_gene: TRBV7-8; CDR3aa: CASSLGTSHSYEQYF
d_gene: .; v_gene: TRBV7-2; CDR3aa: CASSLDTGRNIQYF
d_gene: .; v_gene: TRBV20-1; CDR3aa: CSARPGARLNEQYF
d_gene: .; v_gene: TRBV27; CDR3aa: CASSTTSSYNEQFF
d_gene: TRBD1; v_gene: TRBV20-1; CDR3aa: CSARQLRQGVYNEQFF
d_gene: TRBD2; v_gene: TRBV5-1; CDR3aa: CASSDLLAGVDIQYF
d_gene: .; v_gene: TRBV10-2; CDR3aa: CASSGFELPDEQYF
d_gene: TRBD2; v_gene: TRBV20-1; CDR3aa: CSKTSGGETQYF
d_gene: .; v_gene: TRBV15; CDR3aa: CATSNQGRLPLHF
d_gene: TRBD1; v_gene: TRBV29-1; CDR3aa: CSLRQGEGYTF
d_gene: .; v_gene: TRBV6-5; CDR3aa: CASSYLGGAGNTEAFF
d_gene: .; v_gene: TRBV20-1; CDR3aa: CSARDGTGRETQYF
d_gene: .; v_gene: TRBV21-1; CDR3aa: CACSKGIEGEQYF
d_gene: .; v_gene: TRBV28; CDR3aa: CASSLGDYSTDTQYF
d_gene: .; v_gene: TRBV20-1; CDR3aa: CSAPIPNGQYNQPQHF
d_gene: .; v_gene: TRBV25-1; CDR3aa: CASSELDSQGKGYTF
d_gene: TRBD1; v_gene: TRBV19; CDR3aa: CASSIGTGGQLEAFF
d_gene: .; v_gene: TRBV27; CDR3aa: CASSSTSREETQYF
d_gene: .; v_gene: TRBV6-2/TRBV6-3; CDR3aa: CASSRWDLNEKLFF
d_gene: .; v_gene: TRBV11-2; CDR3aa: CASSLEYELFF
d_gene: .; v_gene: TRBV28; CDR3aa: CASSFQGREGNEQFF
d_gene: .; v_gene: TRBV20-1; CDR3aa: CIIYRPSYGYTF
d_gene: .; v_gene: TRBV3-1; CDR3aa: CASSQTGGVKTCEQFF
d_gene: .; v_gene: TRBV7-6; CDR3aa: CASSLDQGRETQYF